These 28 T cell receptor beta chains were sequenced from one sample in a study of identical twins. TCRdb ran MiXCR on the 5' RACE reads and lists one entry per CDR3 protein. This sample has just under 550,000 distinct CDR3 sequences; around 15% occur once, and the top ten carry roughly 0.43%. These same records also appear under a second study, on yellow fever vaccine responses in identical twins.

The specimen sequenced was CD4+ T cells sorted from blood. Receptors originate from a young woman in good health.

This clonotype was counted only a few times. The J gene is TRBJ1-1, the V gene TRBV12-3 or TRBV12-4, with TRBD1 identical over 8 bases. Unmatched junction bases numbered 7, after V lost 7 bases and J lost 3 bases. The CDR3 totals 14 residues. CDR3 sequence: CASTRQGTDTEAFF. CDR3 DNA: TGTGCCAGCACTCGACAGGGGACAGACACTGAAGCTTTCTTT.

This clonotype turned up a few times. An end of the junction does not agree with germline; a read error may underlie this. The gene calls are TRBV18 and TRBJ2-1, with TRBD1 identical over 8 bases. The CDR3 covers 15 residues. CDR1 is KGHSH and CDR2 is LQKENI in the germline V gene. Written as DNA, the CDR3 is TGTGCCAGCGCACCAGACAGGGGTTCCTACAATGAGCAGTTCTTC. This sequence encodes CASAPDRGSYNEQFF.

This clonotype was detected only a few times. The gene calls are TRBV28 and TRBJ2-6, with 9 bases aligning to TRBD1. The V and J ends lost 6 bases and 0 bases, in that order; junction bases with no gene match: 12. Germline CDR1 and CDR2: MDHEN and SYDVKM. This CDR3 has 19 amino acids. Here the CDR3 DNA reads TGTGCCAGCAGCCGGAGGAGTTGGACAGGGGTCTCTGGGGCCAACGTCCTGACTTTC. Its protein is CASSRRSWTGVSGANVLTF.

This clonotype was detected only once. CDR3 region: CSASGREGRGETQYF. DNA for the CDR3: TGCAGTGCTAGCGGCCGGGAGGGCCGGGGAGAGACCCAGTACTTC. The chain uses TRBV20-1 and TRBJ2-5; TRBD2 aligns across 8 bases. Germline lookup yields CDR1 DFQATT and CDR2 SNEGSKA (reference sequence). The CDR3 is made up of 15 amino acids. Trimming took 3 bases from V and 4 from J; bases not matched to a gene: 10.

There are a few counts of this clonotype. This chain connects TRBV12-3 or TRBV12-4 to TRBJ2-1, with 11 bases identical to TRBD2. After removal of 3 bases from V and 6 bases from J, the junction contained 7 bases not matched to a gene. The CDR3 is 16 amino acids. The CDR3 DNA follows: TGTGCCAGCAGTTTTCGCCTTAGCGGGGGGGGCAATGAGCAGTTCTTC. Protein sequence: CASSFRLSGGGNEQFF.

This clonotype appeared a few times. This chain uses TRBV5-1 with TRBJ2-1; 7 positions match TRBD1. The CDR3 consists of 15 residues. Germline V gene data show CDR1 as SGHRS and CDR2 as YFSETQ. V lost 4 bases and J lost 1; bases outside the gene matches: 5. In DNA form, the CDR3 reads TGCGCCAGCAGCGGGGGACAGACGTCCTACAATGAGCAGTTCTTC. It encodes CASSGGQTSYNEQFF.

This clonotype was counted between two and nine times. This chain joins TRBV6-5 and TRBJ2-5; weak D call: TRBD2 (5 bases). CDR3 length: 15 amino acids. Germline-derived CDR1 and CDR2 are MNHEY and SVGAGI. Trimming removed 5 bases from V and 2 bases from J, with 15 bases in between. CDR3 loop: CASSLLGSGQETQYF. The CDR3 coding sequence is TGTGCCAGCAGTCTACTTGGCAGCGGACAAGAGACCCAGTACTTC.

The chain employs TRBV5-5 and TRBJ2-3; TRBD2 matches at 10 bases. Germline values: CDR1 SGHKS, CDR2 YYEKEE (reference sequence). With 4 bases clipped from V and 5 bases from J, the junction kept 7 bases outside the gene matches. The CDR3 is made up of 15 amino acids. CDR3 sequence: CASSLSGGPEDTQYF. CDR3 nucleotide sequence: TGTGCCAGCAGCCTTAGCGGGGGGCCCGAAGATACGCAGTATTTT.

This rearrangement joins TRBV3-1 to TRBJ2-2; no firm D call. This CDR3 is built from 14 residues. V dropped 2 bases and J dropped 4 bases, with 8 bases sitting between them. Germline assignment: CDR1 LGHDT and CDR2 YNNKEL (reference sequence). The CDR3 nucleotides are TGTGCCAGCAGCCAAAACGGCGGCACCGGGGAGCTGTTTTTT. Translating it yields CASSQNGGTGELFF.

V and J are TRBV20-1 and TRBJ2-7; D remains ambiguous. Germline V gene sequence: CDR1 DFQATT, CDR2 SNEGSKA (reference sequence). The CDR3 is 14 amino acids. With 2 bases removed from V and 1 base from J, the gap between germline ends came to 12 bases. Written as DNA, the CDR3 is TGCAGTGCTAGAACGGGCCCAGCATCCTACGAGCAGTACTTC. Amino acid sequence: CSARTGPASYEQYF.

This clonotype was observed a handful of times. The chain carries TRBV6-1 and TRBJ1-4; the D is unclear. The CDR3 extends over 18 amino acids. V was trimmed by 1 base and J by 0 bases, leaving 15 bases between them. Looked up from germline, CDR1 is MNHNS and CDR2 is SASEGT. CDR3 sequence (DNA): TGTGCCAGCAGTGAAGTTCCGGCAGGCGGGGCAACTAATGAAAAACTGTTTTTT. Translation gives CASSEVPAGGATNEKLFF.

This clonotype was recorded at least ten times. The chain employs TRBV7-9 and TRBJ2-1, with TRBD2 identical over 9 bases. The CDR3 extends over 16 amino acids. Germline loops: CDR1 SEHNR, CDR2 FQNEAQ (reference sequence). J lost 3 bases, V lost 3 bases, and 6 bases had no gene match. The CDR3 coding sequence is TGTGCCAGCAGCTTTTTTGTTAGCGGGAGCTACAATGAGCAGTTCTTC. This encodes CASSFFVSGSYNEQFF.

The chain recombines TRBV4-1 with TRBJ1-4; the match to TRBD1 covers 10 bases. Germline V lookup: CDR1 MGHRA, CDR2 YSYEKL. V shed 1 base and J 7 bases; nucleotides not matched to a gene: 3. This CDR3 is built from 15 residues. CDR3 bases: TGCGCCAGCAGCCAAGCCGGGACAGGGGCTGAAAAACTGTTTTTT. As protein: CASSQAGTGAEKLFF.

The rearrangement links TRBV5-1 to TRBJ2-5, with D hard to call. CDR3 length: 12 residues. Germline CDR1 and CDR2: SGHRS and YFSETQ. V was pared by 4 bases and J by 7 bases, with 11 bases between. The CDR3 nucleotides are TGCGCCAGCAGCGGAATAGGTTGGACCCAGTACTTC. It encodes CASSGIGWTQYF.

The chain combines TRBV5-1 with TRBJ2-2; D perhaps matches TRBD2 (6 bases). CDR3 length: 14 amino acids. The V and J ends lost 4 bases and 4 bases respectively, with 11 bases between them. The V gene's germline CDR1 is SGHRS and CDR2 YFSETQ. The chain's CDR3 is CASSIAEGTGELFF. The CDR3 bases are TGCGCCAGCAGCATAGCGGAGGGCACCGGGGAGCTGTTTTTT.

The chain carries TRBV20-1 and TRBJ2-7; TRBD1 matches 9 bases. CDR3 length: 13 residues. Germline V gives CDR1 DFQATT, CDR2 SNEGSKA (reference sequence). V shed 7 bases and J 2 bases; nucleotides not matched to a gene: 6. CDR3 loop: CSVPGQGTYEQYF. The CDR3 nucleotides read TGCAGTGTCCCGGGACAGGGAACCTACGAGCAGTACTTC.

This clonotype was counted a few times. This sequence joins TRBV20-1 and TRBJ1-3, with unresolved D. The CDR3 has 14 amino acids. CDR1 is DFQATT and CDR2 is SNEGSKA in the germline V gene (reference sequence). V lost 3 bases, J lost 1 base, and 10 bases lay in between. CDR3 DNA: TGCAGTGCTAGTCCTGGTAGTTCTGGAAACACCATATATTTT. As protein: CSASPGSSGNTIYF.

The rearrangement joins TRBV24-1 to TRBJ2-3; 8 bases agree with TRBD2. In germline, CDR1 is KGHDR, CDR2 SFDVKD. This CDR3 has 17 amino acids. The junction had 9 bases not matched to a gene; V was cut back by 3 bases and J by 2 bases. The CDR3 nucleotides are TGTGCCACCAGTGATCCTCCCTCCGGGGGGGCCACAGATACGCAGTATTTT. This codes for CATSDPPSGGATDTQYF.

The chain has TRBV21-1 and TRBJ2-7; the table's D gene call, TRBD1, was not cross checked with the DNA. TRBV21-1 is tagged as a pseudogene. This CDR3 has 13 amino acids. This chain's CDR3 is CASIRVGAGEQYF. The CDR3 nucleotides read TGTGCCAGCATCCGGGTAGGGGCCGGCGAGCAGTACTTC.

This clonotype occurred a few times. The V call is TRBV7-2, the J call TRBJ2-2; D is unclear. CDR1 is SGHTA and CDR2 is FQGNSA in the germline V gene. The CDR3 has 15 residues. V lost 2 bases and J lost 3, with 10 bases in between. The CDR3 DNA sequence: TGTGCCAGCAGCTTAACGGGTCTGGACACCGGGGAGCTGTTTTTT. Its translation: CASSLTGLDTGELFF.

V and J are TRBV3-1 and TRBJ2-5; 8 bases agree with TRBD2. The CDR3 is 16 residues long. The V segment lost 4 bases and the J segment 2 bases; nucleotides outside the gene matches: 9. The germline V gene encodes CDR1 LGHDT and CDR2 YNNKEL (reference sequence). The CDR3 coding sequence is TGTGCCAGCAGCCCCGGGACTAGTAGGGGACAAGAGACCCAGTACTTC. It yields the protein CASSPGTSRGQETQYF.

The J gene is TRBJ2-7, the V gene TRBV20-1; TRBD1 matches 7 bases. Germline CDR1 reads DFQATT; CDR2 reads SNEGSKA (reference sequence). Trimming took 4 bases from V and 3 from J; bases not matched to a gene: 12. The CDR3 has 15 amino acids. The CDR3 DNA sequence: TGCAGTGCTATCGCCTTGGGACAGTCATACTACGAGCAGTACGTC. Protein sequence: CSAIALGQSYYEQYV.

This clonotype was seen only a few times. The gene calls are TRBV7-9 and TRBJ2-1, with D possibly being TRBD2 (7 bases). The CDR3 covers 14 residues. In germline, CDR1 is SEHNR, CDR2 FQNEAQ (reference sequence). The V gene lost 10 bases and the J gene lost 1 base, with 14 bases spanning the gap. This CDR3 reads CATGRGASYNEQFF. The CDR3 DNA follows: TGTGCCACCGGCCGGGGGGCATCCTACAATGAGCAGTTCTTC.

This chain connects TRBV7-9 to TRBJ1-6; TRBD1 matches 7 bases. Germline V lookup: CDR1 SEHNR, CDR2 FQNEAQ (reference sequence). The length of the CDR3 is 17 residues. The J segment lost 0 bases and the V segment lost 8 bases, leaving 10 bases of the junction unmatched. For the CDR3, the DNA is TGTGCCAGCGGAAAAAGGGGACAGAGCTCCTATAATTCACCCCTCCACTTT. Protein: CASGKRGQSSYNSPLHF.

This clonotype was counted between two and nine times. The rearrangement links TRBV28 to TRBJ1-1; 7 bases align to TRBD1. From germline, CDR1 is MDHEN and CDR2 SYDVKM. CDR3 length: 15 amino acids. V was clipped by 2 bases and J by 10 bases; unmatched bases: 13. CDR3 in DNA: TGTGCCAGCAGTTTAGGAGGGACAGAGGGAGTACGAGCTTTCTTT. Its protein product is CASSLGGTEGVRAFF.

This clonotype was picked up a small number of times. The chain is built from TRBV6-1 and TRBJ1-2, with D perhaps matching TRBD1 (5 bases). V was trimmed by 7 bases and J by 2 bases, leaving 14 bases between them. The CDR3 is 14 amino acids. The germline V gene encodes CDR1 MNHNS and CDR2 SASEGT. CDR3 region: CASTNTDSNYGYTF. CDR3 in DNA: TGTGCCAGCACCAATACTGACAGCAACTATGGCTACACCTTC.

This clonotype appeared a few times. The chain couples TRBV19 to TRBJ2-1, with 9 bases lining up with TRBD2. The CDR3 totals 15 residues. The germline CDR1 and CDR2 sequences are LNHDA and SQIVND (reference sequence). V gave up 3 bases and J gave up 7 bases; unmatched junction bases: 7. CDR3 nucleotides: TGTGCCAGTAGTATGCGGGAGGGCCTAATTAATGAGCAGTTCTTC. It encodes CASSMREGLINEQFF. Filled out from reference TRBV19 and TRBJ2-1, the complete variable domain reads DGGITQSPKYLFRKEGQNVTLSCEQNLNHDAMYWYRQDPGQGLRLIYYSQIVNDFQKGDIAEGYSVSREKKESFPLTVTSAQKNPTAFYLCASSMREGLINEQFFGPGTRLTVL.

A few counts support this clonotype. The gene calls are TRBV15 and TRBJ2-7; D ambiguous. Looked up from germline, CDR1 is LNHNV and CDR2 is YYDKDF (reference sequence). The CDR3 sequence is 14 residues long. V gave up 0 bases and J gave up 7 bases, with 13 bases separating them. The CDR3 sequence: CATSREGILGEQYF. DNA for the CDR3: TGTGCCACCAGCAGAGAGGGGATATTGGGGGAGCAGTACTTC. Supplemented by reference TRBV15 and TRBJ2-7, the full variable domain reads DAMVIQNPRYQVTQFGKPVTLSCSQTLNHNVMYWYQQKSSQAPKLLFHYYDKDFNNEADTPDNFQSRRPNTSFCFLDIRSPGLGDTAMYLCATSREGILGEQYFGPGTRLTVT.